In this sample, the clone carrying this T cell receptor (beta chain) turned up a few times. The sample is drawn from a study of blood T cell repertoires in COVID-19. Study as a whole: Nucleic acid was either cDNA or gDNA, and it came from T cells, B-cell-depleted T cells, or PBMCs.

Methods used by the authors: Nucleated cell number was recorded as an estimate derived from reference gene primer amplification. Measured with immunoSEQ multiplex PCR; TCRdb has only the in-frame clones, and not every one. V and J calls and clone size are as listed in that table; D and trimming were resolved from the DNA. This sample carries roughly 120,000 clones, 70% to 90% of them seen once, and the ten largest clones take more than 4.5%. The CDR3 contains 14 residues. Trimming removed 5 bases at V and 8 bases at J, with 13 bases between. The germline V gene has CDR1 MGHDK and CDR2 SYGVNS. Sample: peripheral blood. This chain links TRBV25-1 with TRBJ1-6; weak D call: TRBD1 (5 bases). The origin of this receptor is a human donor in a cohort sampled during active COVID-19. In DNA, the CDR3 is TGTGCCAGCAGTAGGGAATCGGGGGATTCACCCCTCCACTTT. This encodes CASSRESGDSPLHF.